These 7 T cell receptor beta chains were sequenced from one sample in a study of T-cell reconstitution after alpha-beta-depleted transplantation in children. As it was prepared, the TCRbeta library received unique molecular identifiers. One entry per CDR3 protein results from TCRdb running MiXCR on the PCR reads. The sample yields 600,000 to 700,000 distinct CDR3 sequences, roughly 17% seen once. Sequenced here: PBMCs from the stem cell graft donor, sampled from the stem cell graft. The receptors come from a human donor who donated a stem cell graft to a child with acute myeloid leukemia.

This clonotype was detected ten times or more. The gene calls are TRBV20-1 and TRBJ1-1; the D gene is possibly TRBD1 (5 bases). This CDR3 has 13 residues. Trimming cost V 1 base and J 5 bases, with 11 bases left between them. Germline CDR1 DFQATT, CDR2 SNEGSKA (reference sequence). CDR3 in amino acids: CSARGGSATEAFF. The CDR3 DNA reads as TGCAGTGCTAGAGGGGGCAGTGCGACTGAAGCTTTCTTT.

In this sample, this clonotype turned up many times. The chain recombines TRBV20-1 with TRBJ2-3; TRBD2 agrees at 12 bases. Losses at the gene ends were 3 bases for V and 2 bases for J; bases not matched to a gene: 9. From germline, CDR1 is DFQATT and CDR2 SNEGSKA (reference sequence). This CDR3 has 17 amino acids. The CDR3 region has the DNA TGCAGTGCTAGCTCGGGATGGACTAGCGGGGTCACAGATACGCAGTATTTT. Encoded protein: CSASSGWTSGVTDTQYF.

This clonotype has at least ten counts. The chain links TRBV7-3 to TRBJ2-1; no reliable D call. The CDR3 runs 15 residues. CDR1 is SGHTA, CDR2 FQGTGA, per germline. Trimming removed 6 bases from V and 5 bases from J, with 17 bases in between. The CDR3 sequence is CASSISLNRDNEQFF. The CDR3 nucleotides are TGTGCCAGCAGTATATCTCTAAATCGGGACAATGAGCAGTTCTTC. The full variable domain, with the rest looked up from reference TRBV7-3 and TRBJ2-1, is GAGVSQTPSNKVTEKGKYVELRCDPISGHTALYWYRQSLGQGPEFLIYFQGTGAADDSGLPNDRFFAVRPEGSVSTLKIQRTERGDSAVYLCASSISLNRDNEQFFGPGTRLTVL.

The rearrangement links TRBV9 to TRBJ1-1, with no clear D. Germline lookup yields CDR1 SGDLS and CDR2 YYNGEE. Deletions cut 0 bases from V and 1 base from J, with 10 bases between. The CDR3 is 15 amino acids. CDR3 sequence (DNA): TGTGCCAGCAGCGTAGACCCGGGCCGGAACACTGAAGCTTTCTTT. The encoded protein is CASSVDPGRNTEAFF.

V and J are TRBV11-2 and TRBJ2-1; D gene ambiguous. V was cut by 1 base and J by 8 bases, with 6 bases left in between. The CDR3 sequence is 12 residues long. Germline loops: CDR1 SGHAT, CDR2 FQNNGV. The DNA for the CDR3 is TGTGCCAGCAGCTTAGTGACGGATGAGCAGTTCTTC. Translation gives CASSLVTDEQFF.

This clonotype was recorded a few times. CDR3: CASSFGGGDTQYF. The CDR3 DNA follows: TGCGCCAGCAGCTTCGGGGGGGGAGATACGCAGTATTTT. The chain is built from TRBV5-1 and TRBJ2-3; 8 positions match TRBD2. J gave up 5 bases and V 2 bases, and 1 base lay outside the gene matches. Looked up from germline, CDR1 is SGHRS and CDR2 is YFSETQ. The CDR3 is made up of 13 amino acids.

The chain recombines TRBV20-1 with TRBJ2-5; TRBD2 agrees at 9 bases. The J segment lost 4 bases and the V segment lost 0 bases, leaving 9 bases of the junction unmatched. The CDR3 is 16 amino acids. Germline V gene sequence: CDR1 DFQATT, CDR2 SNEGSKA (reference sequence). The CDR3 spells CSARDPTAGGRETQYF. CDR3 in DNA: TGCAGTGCTAGAGATCCTACGGCGGGGGGGCGAGAGACCCAGTACTTC.